What follows are 22 T cell receptor beta chains derived from one specimen sequenced in a study of T-cell reconstitution after alpha-beta-depleted transplantation in children. Library preparation (for TCRbeta) was performed with unique molecular identifiers. TCRdb reprocessed the PCR reads via MiXCR and lists one record per CDR3 protein. The data show about 980,000 distinct CDR3 sequences, around 30% seen once. This sample comprised PBMCs, mostly from graft donor cells, obtained 360 days after TCRalphabeta/CD19-depleted stem cell transplant. These receptors were taken from a boy under two years old who had a stem cell transplant for SCID, so the T cells may come from the graft donor.

The chain recombines TRBV4-1 with TRBJ2-5; D might be TRBD2 (6 bases). The germline CDR1 and CDR2 sequences are MGHRA and YSYEKL. This CDR3 comprises 15 residues. Trimming removed 2 bases from V and 7 bases from J, with 17 bases in between. The DNA for the CDR3 is TGCGCCAGCAGCCAACCCAAGACGGGGGAAGGGACCCAGTACTTC. Its protein is CASSQPKTGEGTQYF.

There are many counts of this clonotype. The genes are TRBV4-3 and TRBJ1-1; D call uncertain. The germline CDR1 and CDR2 sequences are LGHNA and YSLEER. The CDR3 is 17 residues long. V lost 0 bases and J 6 bases, leaving 20 bases between the germline ends. CDR3: CASSQDRYNFWMAEAFF. The DNA of the CDR3 is TGCGCCAGCAGCCAAGATCGGTATAATTTTTGGATGGCTGAAGCTTTCTTT.

In its sample, this clonotype was seen a few times. CDR3 region: CSGSQDRGAYNEQFF. The CDR3, as DNA: TGCAGCGGGAGCCAGGACAGGGGGGCCTACAATGAGCAGTTCTTC. This chain links TRBV29-1 with TRBJ2-1; 10 bases match TRBD1. Germline loops: CDR1 SQVTM, CDR2 ANQGSEA. The CDR3 is 15 residues long. The V gene end was trimmed by 7 bases and the J gene end by 2 bases; junction bases not matched to a gene: 8.

This clonotype has only a few counts. V is TRBV20-1 and J is TRBJ2-1; 9 bases fit TRBD1. There are 14 residues in the CDR3. J lost 9 bases, V lost 5 bases, and 11 bases had no gene match. Germline V gives CDR1 DFQATT, CDR2 SNEGSKA (reference sequence). The CDR3 DNA reads as TGCAGTGCTTTTTCAGACAGGGGGTTGGGTGAGCAGTTCTTC. Its translation is CSAFSDRGLGEQFF.

This clonotype came up a few times. V is TRBV7-3 and J is TRBJ2-2; 8 bases line up with TRBD1. The CDR3 totals 15 residues. The V and J ends lost 2 bases and 7 bases, in that order; junction bases with no gene match: 6. Germline CDR1 reads SGHTA; CDR2 reads FQGTGA. CDR3 sequence reads: CASSLSGGGHGELFF. Written as DNA, the CDR3 is TGTGCCAGCAGCTTATCAGGGGGCGGTCACGGGGAGCTGTTTTTT.

This clonotype was detected only a few times. V gene TRBV5-1 combines with J gene TRBJ1-1; weak D call: TRBD1 (5 bases). Germline CDR1 reads SGHRS; CDR2 reads YFSETQ. The V gene lost 1 base and the J gene lost 6 bases, with 16 bases spanning the gap. CDR3 length: 15 amino acids. The CDR3 sequence: CASSLSPTVTSEAFF. CDR3 in DNA: TGCGCCAGCAGCTTGTCCCCGACAGTGACCTCTGAAGCTTTCTTT.

The table lists this clonotype with a few counts. J is TRBJ2-7 and V is TRBV20-1; a weak D match, TRBD2 (5 bases). The CDR3 consists of 18 residues. Trimming cost V 1 base and J 3 bases, with 25 bases left between them. CDR1 and CDR2 from the germline V gene are DFQATT and SNEGSKA (reference sequence). CDR3 region: CSARGVLERGNNHYEQYF. The CDR3 DNA is TGCAGTGCTAGAGGTGTTCTAGAAAGAGGGAACAATCACTACGAGCAGTACTTC.

This clonotype was observed a handful of times. This chain links TRBV11-2 with TRBJ2-3; weak D call: TRBD2 (5 bases). The CDR3 loop spans 15 amino acids. Trimming removed 6 bases from V and 0 bases from J, with 13 bases in between. The germline V gene encodes CDR1 SGHAT and CDR2 FQNNGV. The CDR3 region has the DNA TGTGCCAGCAGACTAGGACTTACGAGCACAGATACGCAGTATTTT. Protein product: CASRLGLTSTDTQYF.

This chain connects TRBV6-2 or TRBV6-3 to TRBJ2-1; TRBD2 matches at 10 bases. V shed 6 bases and J 4 bases; nucleotides not matched to a gene: 12. This CDR3 has 17 residues. Germline V lookup: CDR1 MNHEY, CDR2 SVGEGT. DNA of the CDR3: TGTGCCAGCAGCGGACCCCTTAGCGGGGGGCCTTACAATGAGCAGTTCTTC. It specifies CASSGPLSGGPYNEQFF.

The J gene is TRBJ2-2, the V gene TRBV5-1; TRBD1 agrees at 8 bases. Germline CDR1 and CDR2: SGHRS and YFSETQ. Germline trimming cut 1 base from V and 1 base from J; bases unmatched to any gene: 9. This CDR3 contains 18 residues. CDR3 coding DNA: TGCGCCAGCAGCTTGCCGGGGACAGGCCTACTGAACACCGGGGAGCTGTTTTTT. Translating it yields CASSLPGTGLLNTGELFF.

This clonotype came up a few times. V is TRBV12-3 or TRBV12-4 and J is TRBJ1-5; 8 bases are shared with TRBD1. The CDR3 extends over 15 amino acids. With 3 bases clipped from V and 2 bases from J, the junction kept 3 bases outside the gene matches. As DNA, the CDR3 is TGTGCCAGCAGTTTTTCGGGACAGGGCAATCAGCCCCAGCATTTT. Translating gives CASSFSGQGNQPQHF.

The chain joins TRBV2 to TRBJ1-2; a possible D gene is TRBD1 (6 bases). There are 13 residues in the CDR3. Germline V gene data show CDR1 as SNHLY and CDR2 as FYNNEI. V was trimmed by 8 bases and J by 8 bases, leaving 18 bases between them. DNA of the CDR3: TGTGCCAGCTCTATGACAGGATGGTACGGCTACACCTTC. Protein sequence: CASSMTGWYGYTF.

The rearrangement links TRBV19 to TRBJ2-3; TRBD1 or TRBD2 may be the D gene (5 bases each). The ends were cut back, 3 bases at V and 4 bases at J, with 11 bases in the middle. The CDR3 runs to 14 residues. CDR1 and CDR2 from the germline V gene are LNHDA and SQIVND (reference sequence). CDR3 nucleotide sequence: TGTGCCAGTAGTATCACCGGGACCGCAGATACGCAGTATTTT. It encodes CASSITGTADTQYF.

The genes are TRBV4-1 and TRBJ2-5; TRBD1 might be the D (5 bases). This CDR3 has 19 amino acids. V was clipped by 0 bases and J by 3 bases, with 23 bases between them. Germline lookup yields CDR1 MGHRA and CDR2 YSYEKL. As DNA, the CDR3 is TGCGCCAGCAGCCAAGAGTCGGATAAGTGGGGCGGTCGGGAAGAGACCCAGTACTTC. It specifies CASSQESDKWGGREETQYF.

The chain is built from TRBV11-2 and TRBJ2-2; D assignment may be TRBD1 or TRBD2 (6 bases each). V lost 5 bases, J lost 7 bases, and 17 bases lay in between. Germline loops: CDR1 SGHAT, CDR2 FQNNGV. This CDR3 is 15 amino acids long. The CDR3 coding sequence is TGTGCCAGCAGCCCGAGAACAGGGAGGAGCGGGGAGCTGTTTTTT. This sequence encodes CASSPRTGRSGELFF.

This clonotype was recorded at least ten times. The V gene is TRBV12-3 or TRBV12-4, the J gene TRBJ2-7; no clear D gene. The ends were cut back, 2 bases at V and 5 bases at J, with 7 bases in the middle. This CDR3 is built from 12 residues. The chain's CDR3 is CASSLWFHEQYF. CDR3 nucleotides: TGTGCCAGCAGTTTATGGTTCCACGAGCAGTACTTC.

Points on this clonotype: This likely comes from a read error, as the CDR3 has no conserved phenylalanine or tryptophan at its end. The rearrangement uses TRBV25-1 and TRBJ1-2; 9 nucleotides agree with TRBD1. Germline V CDR1 and CDR2: MGHDK, SYGVNS. V lost 3 bases and J lost 4; bases outside the gene matches: 6. The CDR3 consists of 15 residues. This chain's CDR3 is CASSDRDRDSYGYTY. The CDR3 coding sequence is TGTGCCAGCAGTGACCGGGACAGGGATAGCTATGGCTACACCTAC.

The chain has TRBV6-2 or TRBV6-3 and TRBJ1-1; D gene unclear. CDR1 MNHEY and CDR2 SVGEGT come from the germline V gene. V was cut by 0 bases and J by 1 base, with 6 bases left in between. The CDR3 contains 14 residues. As DNA, the CDR3 is TGTGCCAGCAGTTACTCCCCGAGGAACACTGAAGCTTTCTTT. This encodes CASSYSPRNTEAFF.

The V and J genes are TRBV7-9 and TRBJ2-6, with TRBD1 matching 9 bases. The CDR3 sequence is 16 residues long. Trimming took 5 bases from V and 8 from J; bases not matched to a gene: 10. In germline, CDR1 is SEHNR, CDR2 FQNEAQ (reference sequence). DNA of the CDR3: TGTGCCAGCAGCATACTACCGGGACAGGGCACCAACGTCCTGACTTTC. As protein: CASSILPGQGTNVLTF.

In its sample, this clonotype was seen a few times. The gene calls are TRBV6-2 or TRBV6-3 and TRBJ1-6, with D possibly matching TRBD1 (6 bases). Trimming left V 0 bases short and J 4 bases short, with 22 bases between. This CDR3 comprises 20 residues. The germline V gene encodes CDR1 MNHEY and CDR2 SVGEGT. This CDR3 is CASSYSSGAGPSTYNSPLHF. The DNA for the CDR3 is TGTGCCAGCAGTTACTCATCAGGGGCAGGGCCTAGCACATATAATTCACCCCTCCACTTT.

The chain combines TRBV15 with TRBJ1-5, with 7 bases aligning to TRBD1. CDR1 LNHNV and CDR2 YYDKDF come from the germline V gene (reference sequence). The ends lost 5 bases at V and 2 bases at J; junction bases unmatched: 6. The CDR3 extends over 15 amino acids. CDR3 in DNA: TGTGCCACCAGCCCAGGGGGAGGGGGCAATCAGCCCCAGCATTTT. Amino acids: CATSPGGGGNQPQHF.

This clonotype turned up a few times. The V and J genes are TRBV28 and TRBJ1-1; D is ambiguous. V was trimmed by 6 bases and J by 0 bases, leaving 8 bases between them. The CDR3 contains 13 residues. CDR1 is MDHEN, CDR2 SYDVKM, per germline. CDR3 in amino acids: CASRQTLNTEAFF. The CDR3 DNA sequence: TGTGCCAGCAGGCAGACACTGAACACTGAAGCTTTCTTT.